A single sample gave rise to the 26 T cell receptor beta chains below, sequenced in a study of CD8 T cells in ankylosing spondylitis. MiXCR, run by TCRdb on the 5' RACE reads, gives a single entry per CDR3 protein. The data hold about 150,000 distinct CDR3 sequences, with about 6.7% observed a single time. Input material: blood, either unsorted or a sorted T cell fraction (not recorded which). These receptors all stem from a female donor with ankylosing spondylitis or in good health (not recorded which).

The chain recombines TRBV29-1 with TRBJ1-3; D unresolved. V lost 4 bases to trimming and J lost 0 bases, with 7 bases between them. This CDR3 is 13 amino acids long. The germline V gene has CDR1 SQVTM and CDR2 ANQGSEA. The CDR3 sequence: CSVGGNSGNTIYF. CDR3 nucleotides: TGCAGCGTTGGGGGTAACTCTGGAAACACCATATATTTT.

This clonotype has a count of ten or more. The V and J genes are TRBV7-2 and TRBJ2-3, with D tentatively TRBD2 (5 bases). With 3 bases removed from V and 4 bases from J, the gap between germline ends came to 8 bases. Germline CDR1 SGHTA, CDR2 FQGNSA. The CDR3 is 13 amino acids. CDR3 DNA sequence: TGTGCCAGCAGCTTTCCTAGCTCAGATACGCAGTATTTT. It is translated as CASSFPSSDTQYF.

This clonotype has a handful of counts. This sequence joins TRBV30 and TRBJ2-1; perhaps TRBD2 as D (5 bases). Trimming took 7 bases from V and 1 from J, leaving 14 bases between them. The CDR3 length is 14 residues. Germline V gene sequence: CDR1 GTSNPN, CDR2 SVGIG (reference sequence). Written as DNA, the CDR3 is TGTGCCTCCAGCCTAGCTACTTCCTACAATGAGCAGTTCTTC. It is translated as CASSLATSYNEQFF.

This clonotype has a handful of counts. A single base separates this from a much larger clone, so it may be a read error. J is TRBJ2-1 and V is TRBV7-3, with D perhaps matching TRBD2 (5 bases). This CDR3 is built from 15 residues. Looked up from germline, CDR1 is SGHTA and CDR2 is FQGTGA. The CDR3, as DNA: TGTGTCACCTCATCCGAAGGGAGACGGTCGGATGAGCAGTTCTTC. Translating gives CVTSSEGRRSDEQFF.

The sample holds many counts of this clonotype. The chain employs TRBV7-6 and TRBJ2-6; 7 positions match TRBD1. Unmatched junction bases numbered 6, after V lost 8 bases and J lost 2 bases. This CDR3 is 15 amino acids long. Per germline, CDR1 SGHVS and CDR2 FNYEAQ. The CDR3 DNA reads as TGTGCCAGCTCAAAAGGGGGCGCTGGGGCCAACGTCCTGACTTTC. This encodes CASSKGGAGANVLTF.

The table lists this clonotype with many counts. The genes are TRBV19 and TRBJ2-7, with 7 bases aligning to TRBD1. The CDR3 is made up of 13 amino acids. The junction had 2 bases not matched to a gene; V was cut back by 5 bases and J by 1 base. Germline CDR1 is LNHDA and CDR2 is SQIVND (reference sequence). CDR3 region: CASSGTESYEQYF. The CDR3 coding sequence is TGTGCCAGTAGTGGGACAGAATCCTACGAGCAGTACTTC.

This clonotype was detected a few times. This rearrangement joins TRBV20-1 to TRBJ1-2; D may be TRBD1 (5 bases). The germline CDR1 and CDR2 sequences are DFQATT and SNEGSKA (reference sequence). Trimming left V 3 bases short and J 8 bases short, with 13 bases between. The CDR3 totals 12 residues. Here the CDR3 reads CSARSGTFGYTF. For the CDR3, the DNA is TGCAGTGCTAGGTCAGGGACGTTCGGCTACACCTTC.

This clonotype was seen ten or more times. The chain carries TRBV20-1 and TRBJ2-1, with unresolved D. Germline CDR1 and CDR2: DFQATT and SNEGSKA (reference sequence). The CDR3 is 12 residues long. With 3 bases removed from V and 6 bases from J, the gap between germline ends came to 9 bases. The DNA of the CDR3 is TGCAGTGCTAGTGTTCGAGGCAATGAGCAGTTCTTC. As protein: CSASVRGNEQFF.

This clonotype showed up just a few times. Given a much more abundant clone one base away, this may be a read error. The rearrangement uses TRBV5-6 and TRBJ1-2; D is perhaps TRBD1 (6 bases). This CDR3 is built from 14 residues. CDR1 and CDR2 (germline): SGHDT, YYEEEE. Written as DNA, the CDR3 is TGTGCCAGCAGTCTAACAGGGTTTAACTATGGCCACACCTTC. Protein sequence: CASSLTGFNYGHTF.

This clonotype came up many times. The V and J genes are TRBV12-3 or TRBV12-4 and TRBJ1-3, with D hard to call. V shed 6 bases and J shed 1 base, with 13 bases lying between them. This CDR3 contains 15 residues. The CDR3 here is CASSKRGGSGNTIYF. The CDR3 region has the DNA TGTGCCAGCAGCAAACGGGGAGGATCTGGAAACACCATATATTTT.

This clonotype showed up many times. The rearrangement uses TRBV20-1 and TRBJ1-1; 7 nucleotides match TRBD1. The V segment lost 1 base and the J segment 9 bases; nucleotides outside the gene matches: 8. CDR3 length: 13 residues. The germline V gene has CDR1 DFQATT and CDR2 SNEGSKA (reference sequence). The CDR3 spells CSARVRGGAQAFF. CDR3 DNA sequence: TGCAGTGCTAGAGTCCGAGGGGGCGCTCAAGCTTTCTTT.

This clonotype occurred many times. The chain uses TRBV5-1 and TRBJ2-1; 12 nucleotides line up with TRBD2. After removal of 6 bases from V and 14 bases from J, the junction contained 6 bases not matched to a gene. Germline CDR1 and CDR2: SGHRS and YFSETQ. This CDR3 is built from 12 residues. CDR3 sequence reads: CASKGTSGLEFF. The CDR3 DNA is TGCGCCAGCAAAGGGACTAGCGGGCTTGAGTTCTTC.

This clonotype was counted many times. The V call is TRBV3-1, the J call TRBJ2-1, with D uncertain. Germline CDR1 reads LGHDT; CDR2 reads YNNKEL (reference sequence). This CDR3 spans 15 amino acids. V shed 0 bases and J shed 5 bases, with 11 bases lying between them. The CDR3 DNA sequence: TGTGCCAGCAGCCAAGATCCGGGTGCCAACAATGAGCAGTTCTTC. It is translated as CASSQDPGANNEQFF.

This clonotype was seen many times. The V and J genes are TRBV5-1 and TRBJ1-5, with D uncertain. Germline loops: CDR1 SGHRS, CDR2 YFSETQ. Trimming took off 0 bases at V and 7 bases at J, with 8 bases between the two ends. This CDR3 contains 13 residues. CDR3: CASSLGVGQPQHF. CDR3 DNA sequence: TGCGCCAGCAGCTTGGGAGTGGGACAGCCCCAGCATTTT.

Ten or more counts support this clonotype. V and J are TRBV12-3 or TRBV12-4 and TRBJ1-2; maybe TRBD1 (5 bases). V lost 1 base, J lost 8 bases, and 14 bases lay in between. This CDR3 spans 14 amino acids. In nucleotides, the CDR3 is TGTGCCAGCAGTTTAGGTGGGGGGAGAACGGGCTACACCTTC. Translating gives CASSLGGGRTGYTF.

This clonotype has only a few counts. J is TRBJ2-1 and V is TRBV7-3, with D tentatively TRBD1 (6 bases). This CDR3 contains 13 residues. The V end was cut by 5 bases, the J end by 7 bases, with 12 bases between. Looked up from germline, CDR1 is SGHTA and CDR2 is FQGTGA. DNA for the CDR3: TGTGCCAGCAGCGTATCACAGGGAAATGAGCAGTTCTTC. Protein product: CASSVSQGNEQFF. The full variable domain, in which reference TRBV7-3 and TRBJ2-1 provide the parts outside the CDR3, is GAGVSQTPSNKVTEKGKYVELRCDPISGHTALYWYRQSLGQGPEFLIYFQGTGAADDSGLPNDRFFAVRPEGSVSTLKIQRTERGDSAVYLCASSVSQGNEQFFGPGTRLTVL.

As for this clonotype: Possible read error: a much larger clone is one base away. This chain connects TRBV7-8 to TRBJ2-2; TRBD1 agrees at 9 bases. The V and J ends lost 7 bases and 3 bases, in that order; junction bases with no gene match: 9. There are 16 residues in the CDR3. Germline V lookup: CDR1 SGHVS, CDR2 FQNEAQ. The CDR3 spells CASNYQGQGDTGELFF. The CDR3 DNA follows: TGTGCCAGCAACTACCAGGGACAGGGAGACACCGGGGAGCTGTTTTTT.

This clonotype was recorded many times. This chain uses TRBV20-1 with TRBJ2-5, with 9 positions matching TRBD2. Germline CDR1 is DFQATT and CDR2 is SNEGSKA (reference sequence). This CDR3 contains 16 residues. The J segment lost 3 bases and the V segment lost 4 bases, leaving 12 bases of the junction unmatched. CDR3: CSATDDFSGGKETQYF. The CDR3 nucleotides read TGCAGTGCTACAGACGACTTTAGCGGGGGCAAAGAGACCCAGTACTTC.

This clonotype has a count of ten or more. This chain's CDR3 is CASSLGQLANNEQFF. CDR3 nucleotides: TGCGCCAGCAGCTTGGGTCAGCTAGCGAACAATGAGCAGTTCTTC. The V and J genes are TRBV5-1 and TRBJ2-1; tentatively, D is TRBD2 (6 bases). This CDR3 has 15 amino acids. The V and J ends lost 0 bases and 5 bases respectively, with 12 bases between them. CDR1 SGHRS and CDR2 YFSETQ come from the germline V gene.

This clonotype has a count of ten or more. The chain has TRBV28 and TRBJ2-5; 7 bases agree with TRBD1. The germline V gene has CDR1 MDHEN and CDR2 SYDVKM. CDR3 length: 15 amino acids. V gave up 4 bases and J gave up 1 base; unmatched junction bases: 6. The CDR3 loop is CASSSLGTVQETQYF. The CDR3 region has the DNA TGTGCCAGCAGTTCCCTCGGGACAGTCCAAGAGACCCAGTACTTC.

The sample holds many counts of this clonotype. The genes are TRBV5-1 and TRBJ2-3, with D perhaps given as TRBD1 or TRBD2 (5 bases each). The CDR3 length is 14 residues. The germline CDR1 and CDR2 sequences are SGHRS and YFSETQ. Trimming took 3 bases from V and 6 from J, leaving 14 bases between them. DNA of the CDR3: TGCGCCAGCAGCTATGGCAGGGACCCGGATACGCAGTATTTT. This encodes CASSYGRDPDTQYF.

This clonotype was recorded at least ten times. The rearrangement uses TRBV12-5 and TRBJ2-3; 10 positions agree with TRBD2. J lost 2 bases, V lost 5 bases, and 10 bases had no gene match. From germline, CDR1 is LGHNT and CDR2 FRNRAP. This CDR3 is built from 17 residues. The CDR3 here is CASGPSRTSGITDTQYF. In nucleotides, the CDR3 is TGTGCTAGTGGTCCTTCCCGGACTAGCGGAATCACAGATACGCAGTATTTT. Full variable domain (outside the CDR3, taken from reference TRBV12-5 and TRBJ2-3): DARVTQTPRHKVTEMGQEVTMRCQPILGHNTVFWYRQTMMQGLELLAYFRNRAPLDDSGMPKDRFSAEMPDATLATLKIQPSEPRDSAVYFCASGPSRTSGITDTQYFGPGTRLTVL.

This clonotype was counted at least ten times. At one end the junction does not follow the germline gene, possibly because of a read error. The chain links TRBV5-1 to TRBJ2-2; D unclear. Germline CDR1 and CDR2: SGHRS and YFSETQ. The CDR3 is made up of 15 amino acids. The CDR3 reads CASSLVTGNTGELFF. The CDR3 DNA follows: TGTGCCAGCAGCTTAGTAACGGGGAACACCGGGGAGCTGTTTTTT.

This clonotype was recorded at least ten times. The chain links TRBV12-3 or TRBV12-4 to TRBJ2-3; TRBD2 matches 12 bases. This CDR3 is 17 amino acids long. The ends lost 5 bases at V and 3 bases at J; junction bases unmatched: 9. The CDR3: CASSPRTSGVRTDTQYF. In DNA form, the CDR3 reads TGTGCCAGCAGTCCCAGGACTAGCGGGGTGAGGACAGATACGCAGTATTTT.

Ten or more counts support this clonotype. CDR3 loop: CASSYPGQGNQPQHF. CDR3 nucleotides: TGTGCCAGCTCCTATCCGGGACAGGGAAATCAGCCCCAGCATTTT. The chain carries TRBV18 and TRBJ1-5, with 9 nucleotides matching TRBD1. The CDR3 consists of 15 residues. The junction had 7 bases not matched to a gene; V was cut back by 6 bases and J by 4 bases. Germline assignment: CDR1 KGHSH and CDR2 LQKENI.

This clonotype was counted many times. The chain has TRBV9 and TRBJ2-5, with D possibly being TRBD2 (6 bases). The germline V and J ends were trimmed by 4 bases and 2 bases, with 18 bases remaining between them. The CDR3 runs 16 residues. Germline values: CDR1 SGDLS, CDR2 YYNGEE. CDR3 sequence (DNA): TGTGCCAGCAGCACGAGTGGCGGGGCTTTACAAGAGACCCAGTACTTC. Protein sequence: CASSTSGGALQETQYF.